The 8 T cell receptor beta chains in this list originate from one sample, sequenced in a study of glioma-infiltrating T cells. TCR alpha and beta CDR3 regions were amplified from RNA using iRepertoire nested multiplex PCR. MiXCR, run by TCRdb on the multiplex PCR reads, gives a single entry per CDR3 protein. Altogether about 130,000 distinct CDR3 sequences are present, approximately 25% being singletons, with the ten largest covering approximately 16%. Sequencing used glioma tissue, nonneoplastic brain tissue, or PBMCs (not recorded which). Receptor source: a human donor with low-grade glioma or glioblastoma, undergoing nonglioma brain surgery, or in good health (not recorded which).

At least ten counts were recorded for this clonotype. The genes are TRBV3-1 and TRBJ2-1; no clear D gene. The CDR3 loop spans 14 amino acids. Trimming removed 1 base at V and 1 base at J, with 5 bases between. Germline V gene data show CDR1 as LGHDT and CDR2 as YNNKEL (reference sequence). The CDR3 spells CASSQAYSYNEQFF. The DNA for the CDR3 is TGTGCCAGCAGCCAAGCGTATTCCTACAATGAGCAGTTCTTC.

The CDR3 reads CATSGRAGGTDTQYF. The CDR3 DNA sequence: TGTGCCACAAGCGGGAGGGCCGGAGGAACAGATACGCAGTATTTT. The chain couples TRBV19 to TRBJ2-3, with 10 bases identical to TRBD2. The CDR3 contains 15 residues. Per the germline V gene, CDR1 is LNHDA and CDR2 is SQIVND (reference sequence). Germline trimming cut 10 bases from V and 3 bases from J; bases unmatched to any gene: 10.

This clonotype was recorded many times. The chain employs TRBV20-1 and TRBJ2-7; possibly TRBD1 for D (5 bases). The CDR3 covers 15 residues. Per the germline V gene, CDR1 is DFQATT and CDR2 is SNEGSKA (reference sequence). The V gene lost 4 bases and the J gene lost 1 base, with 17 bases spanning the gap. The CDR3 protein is CSATTPSTASYEQYF. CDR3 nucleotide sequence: TGCAGTGCTACCACCCCTTCGACAGCGTCCTACGAGCAGTACTTC.

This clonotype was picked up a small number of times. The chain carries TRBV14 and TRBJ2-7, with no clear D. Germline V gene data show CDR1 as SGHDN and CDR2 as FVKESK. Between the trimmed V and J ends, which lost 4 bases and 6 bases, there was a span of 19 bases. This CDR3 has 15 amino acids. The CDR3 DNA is TGTGCCAGCAGCCCTCAGCTCCGACCCTCCCTCGAGCAGTACTTC. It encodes CASSPQLRPSLEQYF.

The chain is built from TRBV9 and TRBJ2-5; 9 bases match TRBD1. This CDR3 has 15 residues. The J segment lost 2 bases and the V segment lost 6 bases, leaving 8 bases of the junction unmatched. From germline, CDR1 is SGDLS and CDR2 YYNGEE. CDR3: CASTRRDRAQETQYF. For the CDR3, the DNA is TGTGCCAGCACCCGACGGGACAGGGCTCAAGAGACCCAGTACTTC.

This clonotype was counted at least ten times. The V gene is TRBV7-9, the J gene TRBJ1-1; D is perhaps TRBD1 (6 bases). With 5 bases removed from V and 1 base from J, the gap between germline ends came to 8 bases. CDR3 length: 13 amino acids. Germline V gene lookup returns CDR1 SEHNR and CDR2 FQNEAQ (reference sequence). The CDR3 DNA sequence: TGTGCCAGCAGCAGGACAGCGAACACTGAAGCTTTCTTT. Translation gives CASSRTANTEAFF. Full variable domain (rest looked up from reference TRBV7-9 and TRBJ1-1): DTGVSQNPRHKITKRGQNVTFRCDPISEHNRLYWYRQTLGQGPEFLTYFQNEAQLEKSRLLSDRFSAERPKGSFSTLEIQRTEQGDSAMYLCASSRTANTEAFFGQGTRLTVV.

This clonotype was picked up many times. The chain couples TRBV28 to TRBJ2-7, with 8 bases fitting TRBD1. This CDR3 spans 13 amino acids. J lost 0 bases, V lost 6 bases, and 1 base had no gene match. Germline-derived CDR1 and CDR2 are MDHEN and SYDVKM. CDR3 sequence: CASRTGVSYEQYF. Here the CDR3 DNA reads TGTGCCAGCAGGACAGGGGTCTCCTACGAGCAGTACTTC.

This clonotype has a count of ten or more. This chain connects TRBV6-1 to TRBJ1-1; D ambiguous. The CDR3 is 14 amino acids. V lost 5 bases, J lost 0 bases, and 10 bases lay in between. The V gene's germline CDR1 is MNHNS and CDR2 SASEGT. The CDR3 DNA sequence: TGTGCCAGCAGTTCGGGGTTTTTGAACACTGAAGCTTTCTTT. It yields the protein CASSSGFLNTEAFF.